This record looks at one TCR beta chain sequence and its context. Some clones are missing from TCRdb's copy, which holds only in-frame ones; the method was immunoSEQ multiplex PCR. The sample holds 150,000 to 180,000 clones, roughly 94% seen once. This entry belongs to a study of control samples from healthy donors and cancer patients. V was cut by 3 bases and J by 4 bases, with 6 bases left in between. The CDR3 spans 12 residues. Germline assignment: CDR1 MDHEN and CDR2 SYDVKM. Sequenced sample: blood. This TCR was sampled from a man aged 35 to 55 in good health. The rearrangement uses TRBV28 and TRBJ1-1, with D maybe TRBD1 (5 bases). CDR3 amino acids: CASSFGGTEAFF. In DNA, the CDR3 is TGTGCCAGCAGTTTTGGGGGCACTGAAGCTTTCTTT. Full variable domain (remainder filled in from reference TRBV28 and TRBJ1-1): DVKVTQSSRYLVKRTGEKVFLECVQDMDHENMFWYRQDPGLGLRLIYFSYDVKMKEKGDIPEGYSVSREKKERFSLILESASTNQTSMYLCASSFGGTEAFFGQGTRLTVV.